A selection of T cell receptor beta chains follows, all from one sample in a study of T cell responses to AZD1222 COVID-19 vaccine. This table comes from immunoSEQ multiplex PCR, and its TCRdb copy is limited to in-frame clones, with some not included. The profile shows about 120,000 clones, 87% of them singletons. Sample: peripheral blood, taken 28 days after the second AZD1222 dose. The receptors come from an adult who received the AZD1222 COVID-19 vaccine. CDR3s include the opening cysteine and the closing phenylalanine or tryptophan. D genes are given only for firm matches. Size is omitted from some rows. Given values are once, few, many or a class for expanded clones.

J gene: TRBJ1-1
V gene: TRBV7-3
D gene: NA
clone size: NA
CDR3 protein: CASSLMHTGIMNTEAFF
CDR3 DNA: TGTGCCAGCAGCTTAATGCATACAGGAATCATGAACACTGAAGCTTTCTTT

J gene: TRBJ2-2
V gene: TRBV6-2/TRBV6-3
D gene: NA
clone size: NA
CDR3 protein: CASSRGRHTGELFF
CDR3 DNA: TGTGCCAGCAGCCGGGGCCGTCACACCGGGGAGCTGTTTTTT

J gene: TRBJ1-2
V gene: TRBV9
D gene: TRBD1
clone size: NA
CDR3 protein: CASSLDRGRDGYTF
CDR3 DNA: TGTGCCAGCAGTTTAGACAGGGGGCGAGATGGCTACACCTTC

J gene: TRBJ1-6
V gene: TRBV19
D gene: TRBD1
clone size: NA
CDR3 protein: CASSTLGQHNSPLHF
CDR3 DNA: TGTGCCAGTAGCACGTTGGGACAGCATAATTCACCCCTCCACTTT

J gene: TRBJ1-4
V gene: TRBV18
D gene: TRBD1
clone size: NA
CDR3 protein: CASSPSGGSNEKLFF
CDR3 DNA: TGTGCCAGCTCACCATCAGGGGGGAGCAATGAAAAACTGTTTTTT

J gene: TRBJ2-1
V gene: TRBV7-2
D gene: NA
clone size: few
CDR3 protein: CASSFETVIYNEQFF
CDR3 DNA: TGTGCCAGCAGCTTCGAAACCGTAATATACAATGAGCAGTTCTTC

J gene: TRBJ2-2
V gene: TRBV27
D gene: TRBD1
clone size: NA
CDR3 protein: CASSSHRGLGELFF
CDR3 DNA: TGTGCCAGCAGTTCTCACAGGGGTTTGGGGGAGCTGTTTTTT

J gene: TRBJ2-5
V gene: TRBV7-2
D gene: NA
clone size: NA
CDR3 protein: CASSPPGRGETQYF
CDR3 DNA: TGTGCCAGCAGCCCCCCGGGGCGAGGTGAGACCCAGTACTTC

J gene: TRBJ1-2
V gene: TRBV28
D gene: TRBD1
clone size: NA
CDR3 protein: CASGQAYGYTF
CDR3 DNA: TGTGCCAGCGGACAGGCCTATGGCTACACCTTC

J gene: TRBJ1-2
V gene: TRBV2
D gene: TRBD1
clone size: once
CDR3 protein: CASGQEVYGYTF
CDR3 DNA: TGTGCCAGCGGACAGGAAGTCTATGGCTACACCTTC

J gene: TRBJ1-2
V gene: TRBV12-3/TRBV12-4
D gene: NA
clone size: NA
CDR3 protein: CASSLTENGYTF
CDR3 DNA: TGTGCCAGCAGTTTGACAGAGAATGGCTACACCTTC

J gene: TRBJ1-2
V gene: TRBV2
D gene: TRBD1
clone size: NA
CDR3 protein: CASNTQGQGTYGYTF
CDR3 DNA: TGTGCCAGCAACACCCAGGGACAGGGAACTTATGGCTACACCTTC

J gene: TRBJ1-4
V gene: TRBV7-2
D gene: TRBD1
clone size: NA
CDR3 protein: CASSLDPGGSLQLFF
CDR3 DNA: TGTGCCAGCAGCTTAGACCCAGGGGGAAGCCTCCAACTGTTTTTT

J gene: TRBJ1-2
V gene: TRBV6-5
D gene: NA
clone size: NA
CDR3 protein: CASSTRGGALGYTF
CDR3 DNA: TGTGCCAGCAGTACACGGGGGGGCGCCTTGGGCTACACCTTC

J gene: TRBJ1-2
V gene: TRBV7-9
D gene: NA
clone size: NA
CDR3 protein: CASSLAYGYTF
CDR3 DNA: TGTGCCAGCAGCTTAGCGTACGGCTACACCTTC

J gene: TRBJ2-5
V gene: TRBV7-2
D gene: TRBD2
clone size: NA
CDR3 protein: CASSLDGGGSQETQYF
CDR3 DNA: TGTGCCAGCAGCTTAGACGGCGGGGGTAGCCAAGAGACCCAGTACTTC

J gene: TRBJ2-2
V gene: TRBV5-4
D gene: TRBD2
clone size: NA
CDR3 protein: CASSSLAGTPDTGELFF
CDR3 DNA: TGTGCCAGCAGTTCCTTAGCGGGGACCCCGGACACCGGGGAGCTGTTTTTT